This T cell receptor (beta chain) was sequenced in a study of CD8+ T cells in alopecia areata. Study conclusions and caveats: Lesional scalp displayed greater clonality than normal scalp, most notably in alopecia totalis/universalis. Sequenced scalp T cells also include alphabeta T cells resident in normal skin.

Reverse transcription of extracted RNA yielded cDNA, which provided the sequencing template. The method was immunoSEQ multiplex PCR; TCRdb's version includes in-frame clones alone and lacks a portion of them. The repertoire holds about 110,000 clones, around 50% seen once, with 12% in the top ten. CDR1 is MNHEY and CDR2 is SMNVEV in the germline V gene (reference sequence). The CDR3 length is 15 residues. J gave up 0 bases and V 2 bases, and 1 base lay outside the gene matches. As for treatment: oral pan-JAK inhibitor, 5-10 mg twice daily. Alopecia areata patients provided lesional scalp punch biopsies and peripheral blood, both collected for the study. Both CD4+ and CD8+ T cells were separated by sorting PBMCs. For this clone: As yet, its antigen is unknown.

This chain joins TRBV27 and TRBJ2-5, with TRBD2 matching over 9 bases. The sample was CD8+ T cells sorted from blood, taken at week 24, from a patient treated with tofacitinib. This receptor was identified in a human donor with alopecia areata. CDR3 DNA: TGTGCCAGCAGTTTAGCTAGCGGGAACCAAGAGACCCAGTACTTC. Protein sequence: CASSLASGNQETQYF.